Shown below are 32 T cell receptor beta chains from a single sample sequenced in a study of blood T cell repertoires in COVID-19. Generated by immunoSEQ multiplex PCR, the TCRdb table keeps only in-frame clones and is missing some. Here the sample spans about 360,000 clones, 80% to 90% being singletons. The sample taken for sequencing was PBMCs or T cells enriched from blood (not recorded which). Every receptor here comes from a man in his forties in a cohort exposed to, infected with or recovered from COVID-19 (not recorded which).

The CDR3 loop reads CASTPQGPGANVLTF. CDR3 sequence (DNA): TGTGCCAGCACTCCACAGGGCCCTGGGGCCAACGTCCTGACTTTC. The rearrangement joins TRBV27 to TRBJ2-6; TRBD1 is a possible D gene (6 bases). V lost 7 bases to trimming and J lost 2 bases, with 12 bases between them. CDR3 length equals 15 residues. CDR1 is MNHEY, CDR2 SMNVEV, per germline (reference sequence). Full variable domain (rest looked up from reference TRBV27 and TRBJ2-6): EAQVTQNPRYLITVTGKKLTVTCSQNMNHEYMSWYRQDPGLGLRQIYYSMNVEVTDKGDVPEGYKVSRKEKRNFPLILESPSPNQTSLYFCASTPQGPGANVLTFGAGSRLTVL.

The gene calls are TRBV28 and TRBJ2-2, with 7 bases identical to TRBD2. The germline gives CDR1 MDHEN, CDR2 SYDVKM. Trimming removed 3 bases from V and 5 bases from J; junction bases left unmatched: 6. The CDR3 spans 15 residues. This CDR3 is CASSFRGRGTGELFF. Written as DNA, the CDR3 is TGTGCCAGCAGTTTCAGAGGGAGGGGTACCGGGGAGCTGTTTTTT.

This rearrangement joins TRBV28 to TRBJ2-1; D might be TRBD1 (6 bases). CDR3 length equals 13 residues. Germline V lookup: CDR1 MDHEN, CDR2 SYDVKM. V gave up 10 bases and J gave up 4 bases, with 14 bases separating them. In DNA form, the CDR3 reads TGTGCCACCCAGGGACAAACTTACAATGAGCAGTTCTTC. Translated: CATQGQTYNEQFF.

CDR3 protein: CASSLITQDRKELFF. The CDR3 DNA follows: TGTGCCAGCAGTTTAATTACACAGGACCGAAAGGAGCTGTTTTTT. The rearrangement joins TRBV27 to TRBJ2-2; the D gene is possibly TRBD1 (5 bases). This CDR3 has 15 amino acids. V was clipped by 2 bases and J by 10 bases, with 17 bases between them. Germline V gene data show CDR1 as MNHEY and CDR2 as SMNVEV (reference sequence).

The V call is TRBV9, the J call TRBJ2-7; TRBD2 matches at 10 bases. Germline CDR1 and CDR2: SGDLS and YYNGEE. This CDR3 spans 16 amino acids. V gave up 0 bases and J gave up 2 bases; unmatched junction bases: 5. This CDR3 reads CASSVGSSGSPYEQYF. As DNA, the CDR3 is TGTGCCAGCAGCGTAGGTTCTAGCGGGAGCCCCTACGAGCAGTACTTC.

The chain uses TRBV19 and TRBJ2-2; TRBD2 aligns across 14 bases. Trimming at V came to 4 bases and at J to 4 bases, leaving 8 bases not matched to a gene. The CDR3 consists of 18 residues. Germline lookup yields CDR1 LNHDA and CDR2 SQIVND (reference sequence). CDR3 loop: CASSTGTSGSRVTGELFF. CDR3 coding DNA: TGTGCCAGTAGTACAGGGACTAGCGGGAGTCGGGTCACCGGGGAGCTGTTTTTT. Drawing the rest from reference TRBV19 and TRBJ2-2, the complete variable domain is DGGITQSPKYLFRKEGQNVTLSCEQNLNHDAMYWYRQDPGQGLRLIYYSQIVNDFQKGDIAEGYSVSREKKESFPLTVTSAQKNPTAFYLCASSTGTSGSRVTGELFFGEGSRLTVL.

The rearrangement links TRBV19 to TRBJ2-3, with a possible D match to TRBD2 (6 bases). CDR1 is LNHDA and CDR2 is SQIVND in the germline V gene (reference sequence). This CDR3 has 14 residues. V was trimmed by 2 bases and J by 0 bases, leaving 6 bases between them. The CDR3 sequence: CASSISGSTDTQYF. CDR3 coding DNA: TGTGCCAGTAGTATAAGCGGGAGCACAGATACGCAGTATTTT.

This chain connects TRBV9 to TRBJ2-1; D is possibly TRBD1 (5 bases). The V gene's germline CDR1 is SGDLS and CDR2 YYNGEE. V was pared by 0 bases and J by 3 bases, with 13 bases between. The CDR3 is 16 amino acids. CDR3 sequence (DNA): TGTGCCAGCAGCGTAGCGGCAGGGTTAGGCTACAATGAGCAGTTCTTC. Encoded protein: CASSVAAGLGYNEQFF.

The V gene is TRBV7-9, the J gene TRBJ2-5; D might be TRBD2 (6 bases). V lost 4 bases and J 4 bases, leaving 19 bases between the germline ends. Germline V gives CDR1 SEHNR, CDR2 FQNEAQ (reference sequence). The CDR3 contains 16 residues. This chain's CDR3 is CASSSGNGGNRETQYF. As DNA, the CDR3 is TGTGCCAGCAGCTCGGGGAATGGGGGGAATCGAGAGACCCAGTACTTC. Supplemented by reference TRBV7-9 and TRBJ2-5, the full variable domain reads DTGVSQNPRHKITKRGQNVTFRCDPISEHNRLYWYRQTLGQGPEFLTYFQNEAQLEKSRLLSDRFSAERPKGSFSTLEIQRTEQGDSAMYLCASSSGNGGNRETQYFGPGTRLLVL.

The CDR3 sequence is CASSLGGGWDEQFF. CDR3 in DNA: TGTGCCAGCAGCTTAGGCGGGGGGTGGGATGAGCAGTTCTTC. V is TRBV5-4 and J is TRBJ2-1; 8 bases fit TRBD2. CDR1 and CDR2 (germline): SGHNT, YYREEE (reference sequence). This CDR3 is 14 amino acids long. J was trimmed by 8 bases and V by 2 bases; bases with no gene match: 6. Full variable domain (rest looked up from reference TRBV5-4 and TRBJ2-1): ETGVTQSPTHLIKTRGQQVTLRCSSQSGHNTVSWYQQALGQGPQFIFQYYREEENGRGNFPPRFSGLQFPNYSSELNVNALELDDSALYLCASSLGGGWDEQFFGPGTRLTVL.

The V call is TRBV23-1, the J call TRBJ1-1; D is perhaps TRBD1 (5 bases). TRBV23-1 is an open reading frame, and its role is uncertain. The V end lost 5 bases, the J end lost 2 bases, and 15 bases lay between the germline ends. The length of the CDR3 is 15 residues. The CDR3 DNA is TGCGCCAGCAGTGGGGTAGGGGTCATAAACACTGAAGCTTTCTTT. This translates into CASSGVGVINTEAFF.

The chain is built from TRBV28 and TRBJ2-7; no reliable D call. Trimming pared 6 bases from V and 2 bases from J, leaving 11 bases between. The CDR3 length is 13 residues. From germline, CDR1 is MDHEN and CDR2 SYDVKM. The CDR3 here is CASRSQSPYEQYF. DNA for the CDR3: TGTGCCAGCAGATCACAGTCCCCCTACGAGCAGTACTTC.

This clone was counted a single time. The chain joins TRBV28 to TRBJ1-1; D is ambiguous. Trimming took 8 bases from V and 3 from J, leaving 19 bases between them. The CDR3 loop spans 15 amino acids. The germline gives CDR1 MDHEN, CDR2 SYDVKM. The DNA of the CDR3 is TGTGCCAGCCCCCCGAGGTCGGTGGAGGACACTGAAGCTTTCTTT. Residues: CASPPRSVEDTEAFF.

This clone was counted once. The J gene is TRBJ2-2, the V gene TRBV24-1, with 9 bases identical to TRBD1. The CDR3 has 17 residues. V shed 3 bases, J shed 0 bases, and the junction held 4 bases outside the gene matches. Germline-derived CDR1 and CDR2 are KGHDR and SFDVKD. The DNA for the CDR3 is TGTGCCACCAGTGATCCTAGGACAGGGGCGAACACCGGGGAGCTGTTTTTT. It yields the protein CATSDPRTGANTGELFF.

V and J are TRBV10-3 and TRBJ2-3; no clear D. This CDR3 is 13 amino acids long. Trimming cost V 3 bases and J 5 bases, with 9 bases left between them. Germline V gene lookup returns CDR1 ENHRY and CDR2 SYGVKD. CDR3 coding DNA: TGTGCCATCAGTGAATCTAAGAGAGATACGCAGTATTTT. The encoded protein is CAISESKRDTQYF.

The rearrangement uses TRBV7-9 and TRBJ2-2; perhaps TRBD2 as D (5 bases). The V gene lost 4 bases and the J gene lost 2 bases, with 8 bases spanning the gap. CDR3 length: 14 residues. Germline lookup yields CDR1 SEHNR and CDR2 FQNEAQ (reference sequence). The CDR3 DNA reads TGTGCCAGCAGCTCAACTAGTAACACCGGGGAGCTGTTTTTT. Protein sequence: CASSSTSNTGELFF.

J is TRBJ1-1 and V is TRBV28; D gene ambiguous. The V gene lost 4 bases and the J gene lost 0 bases, with 12 bases spanning the gap. Germline V gene lookup returns CDR1 MDHEN and CDR2 SYDVKM. The CDR3 extends over 15 amino acids. The CDR3 region has the DNA TGTGCCAGCAGTTCGGGTCGCGGGTTGAACACTGAAGCTTTCTTT. This codes for CASSSGRGLNTEAFF.

This chain joins TRBV2 and TRBJ2-5; 7 bases fit TRBD2. This CDR3 has 14 amino acids. The trim removed 5 bases at V and 5 bases at J, leaving 8 bases unmatched. The germline V gene encodes CDR1 SNHLY and CDR2 FYNNEI. The CDR3 loop reads CASSRNLGGETQYF. In nucleotides, the CDR3 is TGTGCCAGCAGTCGGAACTTGGGGGGGGAGACCCAGTACTTC.

The gene calls are TRBV5-6 and TRBJ2-7; 8 bases match TRBD1. Germline V gene sequence: CDR1 SGHDT, CDR2 YYEEEE. This CDR3 comprises 14 residues. The V and J ends lost 2 bases and 5 bases, in that order; junction bases with no gene match: 6. The CDR3 region is CASSLRQGINEQYF. The CDR3 nucleotides read TGTGCCAGCAGCTTAAGACAGGGGATCAACGAGCAGTACTTC.

This clone has only one observation. The CDR3 protein is CASSKGQDYGYTF. CDR3 sequence (DNA): TGTGCCAGCAGCAAGGGACAGGACTATGGCTACACCTTC. The chain recombines TRBV5-5 with TRBJ1-2; 8 bases map to TRBD1. Trimming at V came to 4 bases and at J to 3 bases, leaving 2 bases not matched to a gene. CDR1 is SGHKS, CDR2 YYEKEE, per germline (reference sequence). This CDR3 spans 13 amino acids.

CDR3 in DNA: TGTGCCAGCACCCCAACGGGACAGGGGCGATCCGGCTCCTACAATGAGCAGTTCTTC. Translated: CASTPTGQGRSGSYNEQFF. The V and J genes are TRBV28 and TRBJ2-1, with 10 bases lining up with TRBD1. The CDR3 length is 19 residues. From germline, CDR1 is MDHEN and CDR2 SYDVKM. The ends lost 7 bases at V and 0 bases at J; junction bases unmatched: 15.

The chain links TRBV29-1 to TRBJ2-7; a weak D match, TRBD1 (6 bases). CDR3 size: 11 residues. The V and J ends lost 4 bases and 7 bases respectively, with 11 bases between them. Germline loops: CDR1 SQVTM, CDR2 ANQGSEA. CDR3 amino acids: CSVVHRVEQYF. The CDR3 DNA is TGCAGCGTTGTTCACAGGGTTGAGCAGTACTTC.

This clone appeared once. V gene TRBV7-8 combines with J gene TRBJ2-3; D might be TRBD2 (6 bases). Trimming left V 0 bases short and J 1 base short, with 14 bases between. Germline CDR1 is SGHVS and CDR2 is FQNEAQ. CDR3 length equals 17 residues. CDR3 sequence reads: CASSLALWEVGTDTQYF. The CDR3 nucleotides are TGTGCCAGCAGCTTAGCGCTTTGGGAGGTGGGCACAGATACGCAGTATTTT.

This chain links TRBV2 with TRBJ1-2; TRBD1 aligns across 11 bases. The CDR3 has 19 residues. V shed 3 bases, J shed 4 bases, and the junction held 16 bases outside the gene matches. The germline gives CDR1 SNHLY, CDR2 FYNNEI. CDR3 sequence (DNA): TGTGCCAGCAGTGACCCTCCCGAGGACAGGGGGCCTAATAGCTATGGCTACACCTTC. It codes for CASSDPPEDRGPNSYGYTF.

The chain couples TRBV28 to TRBJ1-2; D is possibly TRBD1 (6 bases). V was cut by 4 bases and J by 4 bases, with 16 bases left in between. Looked up from germline, CDR1 is MDHEN and CDR2 is SYDVKM. The CDR3 is 15 residues long. This CDR3 reads CASSSSRTVPYGYTF. In nucleotides, the CDR3 is TGTGCCAGCAGTTCCTCGAGGACAGTCCCCTATGGCTACACCTTC.

The chain carries TRBV18 and TRBJ1-5; a possible D gene is TRBD1 (5 bases). Per the germline V gene, CDR1 is KGHSH and CDR2 is LQKENI. The CDR3 has 13 residues. V lost 2 bases and J 11 bases, leaving 13 bases between the germline ends. CDR3: CASSPDSEGAQHF. DNA for the CDR3: TGTGCCAGCTCACCAGACAGCGAAGGGGCCCAGCATTTT.

The CDR3 DNA reads as TGCGCCAGCAGCTTGGGCGGACAGATCCCCTACGAGCAGTACTTC. This codes for CASSLGGQIPYEQYF. This chain connects TRBV5-1 to TRBJ2-7, with a tentative D call TRBD1 (6 bases). Germline V gives CDR1 SGHRS, CDR2 YFSETQ. V was cut by 0 bases and J by 2 bases, with 12 bases left in between. The CDR3 totals 15 residues.

This chain connects TRBV9 to TRBJ1-2, with D perhaps TRBD1 (5 bases). The CDR3 is 15 amino acids. With 0 bases removed from V and 3 bases from J, the gap between germline ends came to 12 bases. Germline V gene lookup returns CDR1 SGDLS and CDR2 YYNGEE. CDR3 loop: CASSVGRDFDYGYTF. For the CDR3, the DNA is TGTGCCAGCAGCGTAGGACGGGACTTCGACTATGGCTACACCTTC.

The J gene is TRBJ2-2, the V gene TRBV5-1; 8 bases are shared with TRBD1. Germline-derived CDR1 and CDR2 are SGHRS and YFSETQ. With 7 bases clipped from V and 1 base from J, the junction kept 9 bases outside the gene matches. The CDR3 runs to 16 residues. CDR3: CASCRDRLLNTGELFF. The CDR3 bases are TGCGCCAGCTGCCGGGACAGGCTCTTGAACACCGGGGAGCTGTTTTTT.

CDR3 nucleotides: TGCAGTGCCATGCGCAATGAGCAGTTCTTC. Its protein product is CSAMRNEQFF. The chain links TRBV20-1 to TRBJ2-1, with no clear D. The length of the CDR3 is 10 residues. Germline-derived CDR1 and CDR2 are DFQATT and SNEGSKA (reference sequence). V lost 6 bases, J lost 6 bases, and 6 bases lay in between.

J is TRBJ2-7 and V is TRBV15, with D maybe TRBD1 (6 bases). CDR3 length equals 15 residues. CDR1 LNHNV and CDR2 YYDKDF come from the germline V gene (reference sequence). Trimming removed 0 bases at V and 2 bases at J, with 11 bases between. The CDR3 DNA reads as TGTGCCACCAGCAGAGACACCGGGACACCCTACGAGCAGTACTTC. It yields the protein CATSRDTGTPYEQYF. Using reference TRBV15 and TRBJ2-7 for the parts outside the CDR3, the full variable domain is DAMVIQNPRYQVTQFGKPVTLSCSQTLNHNVMYWYQQKSSQAPKLLFHYYDKDFNNEADTPDNFQSRRPNTSFCFLDIRSPGLGDTAMYLCATSRDTGTPYEQYFGPGTRLTVT.

This rearrangement joins TRBV28 to TRBJ2-4, with 11 bases aligning to TRBD1. The junction had 7 bases not matched to a gene; V was cut back by 6 bases and J by 0 bases. In germline, CDR1 is MDHEN, CDR2 SYDVKM. There are 17 residues in the CDR3. The CDR3 DNA reads TGTGCCAGCAGCGGGACAGGGGGTGCTCTAGCCAAAAACATTCAGTACTTC. Protein sequence: CASSGTGGALAKNIQYF.